The clone carrying this TCR beta chain was observed a few times. The antigen is unknown. MiXCR, run by TCRdb on the reads, gives a single entry per CDR3 protein. The repertoire holds 140,000 to 150,000 distinct CDR3 sequences, with more than 25% as singletons. The germline V gene has CDR1 MGHRA and CDR2 YSYEKL. Trimming took 4 bases from V and 5 from J, leaving 15 bases between them. The CDR3 has 14 amino acids. This specimen comes from a study of T cell repertoires in cytomegalovirus infection. Broader study findings: HLA-C-restricted CMV clonotypes gave the most frequent clonotype in two of eight donors.

The receptor was isolated from a human donor in good health (CMV status not recorded). Some clones in this sample may be carry-over from other donors' samples. The genes are TRBV4-1 and TRBJ2-7, with D possibly TRBD1 on 5 matching bases. Here the sequenced sample was CD8+ T cells from cultured PBMCs, taken from culture after CMV antigen stimulation. The CDR3 coding sequence is TGCGCCAGCAGCCCCGTTGGTCTAGGGGACGAGCAGTACTTC. It is translated as CASSPVGLGDEQYF.